This T cell receptor beta chain was obtained from a study of blood T cell repertoires in COVID-19. Study background: There were acute and convalescent COVID-19 samples, and they came from the United States, Italy and Spain. In each case, the material was cDNA or gDNA derived from T cells, B-cell-depleted T cells, or PBMCs.

CDR3 size: 13 residues. V was clipped by 6 bases and J by 7 bases; unmatched bases: 7. Germline CDR1 reads SQVTM; CDR2 reads ANQGSEA. Original methodology: The assay estimated nucleated cells by amplifying reference gene primers. Generated by immunoSEQ multiplex PCR, the TCRdb table keeps only in-frame clones and is missing some. V and J calls and clone size follow that table, whereas D and trimming were derived from the DNA. The repertoire has about 170,000 clones, around nine tenths of them found once; the top ten carry roughly 3.9%. The sequenced sample was peripheral blood. The chain recombines TRBV29-1 with TRBJ1-2; 11 positions match TRBD1. The TCR comes from a young man with active or convalescent COVID-19. CDR3 residues: CSVAGQGVGGYTF. The CDR3 DNA reads TGCAGCGTCGCGGGACAGGGGGTGGGTGGCTACACCTTC.